The source of this TCR beta chain is a study of CD8 T cells in Susac syndrome. Reverse transcription of roughly 0.5 to 1 ug RNA used random hexamers. TCRdb passed the immunoSEQ multiplex PCR reads through MiXCR, listing each CDR3 protein once. This table holds some 130,000 distinct CDR3 sequences, approximately 95% found once. In the case of this clonotype: A read error may account for a junction end that differs from germline.

The sample consisted of CD8+ T cells from PBMCs. The origin of this receptor is a human donor with Susac syndrome.

This chain's CDR3 is CASSQDPWTGTVF. CDR3 sequence (DNA): TGCGCCAGCAGCCAAGACCCCTGGACAGGCACTGTCTTC. This chain uses TRBV4-1 with TRBJ1-2, with TRBD1 identical over 7 bases. Germline CDR1 and CDR2: MGHRA and YSYEKL. The CDR3 length is 13 residues.